What follows is one T cell receptor (beta chain) and its context. These data come from a study of T cell responses to AZD1222 COVID-19 vaccine. Across the study: Second-dose recipients at about 4 or about 12 weeks were treated as one pooled group.

The protocol was immunoSEQ multiplex PCR, while the TCRdb copy is restricted to in-frame clones and leaves out a portion. Among roughly 200,000 clones listed, 88% were seen once. This receptor was taken from an adult in good health. Specimen: peripheral blood, collected on day 0 of AZD1222 vaccination.

The CDR3 nucleotides are TGTGCCAGCAGCTTAGTCATGTGGGAGGGATATCCCGGGGAGCTGTTTTTT. Translation: CASSLVMWEGYPGELFF. The rearrangement joins TRBV11-2 to TRBJ2-2, with TRBD2 identical over 7 bases. In germline, CDR1 is SGHAT, CDR2 FQNNGV. The CDR3 has 17 residues. V shed 1 base and J 6 bases; nucleotides not matched to a gene: 11.